The 19 T cell receptor beta chains given below trace back to one sample, sequenced in a study of T cells after yellow fever vaccination. Using its own MiXCR run on the 5' RACE reads, TCRdb lists one record per CDR3 protein. Found here are about 170,000 distinct CDR3 sequences, roughly 11% of them singletons; the top ten hold about 40%. The sequencing used CD8+ T cells sorted from PBMCs, collected 15 days after the yellow fever booster vaccination. These receptors were collected from a man between 18 and 29 years old who received the YFV17D yellow fever vaccine.

This clonotype was counted a few times. The rearrangement joins TRBV24-1 to TRBJ2-6; no clear D gene. CDR3 length: 17 residues. V gave up 0 bases and J gave up 0 bases, with 8 bases separating them. CDR1 and CDR2 (germline): KGHDR, SFDVKD. The CDR3 nucleotides read TGTGCCACCAGTGATTTGATGCCGGTCTCTGGGGCCAACGTCCTGACTTTC. As protein: CATSDLMPVSGANVLTF.

There are a few counts of this clonotype. The gene calls are TRBV5-1 and TRBJ2-7; possible D gene TRBD1, 5 bases. CDR1 is SGHRS and CDR2 is YFSETQ in the germline V gene. The germline V and J ends were trimmed by 3 bases and 1 base, with 20 bases remaining between them. The CDR3 consists of 17 residues. The CDR3 loop reads CASSSGDPTVGSYEQYV. CDR3 sequence (DNA): TGCGCCAGCAGCTCCGGCGACCCGACAGTGGGGTCCTACGAGCAGTACGTC.

The rearrangement links TRBV19 to TRBJ1-5; weak D call: TRBD1 (6 bases). Germline V gene sequence: CDR1 LNHDA, CDR2 SQIVND (reference sequence). The V and J ends lost 6 bases and 1 base respectively, with 13 bases between them. This CDR3 comprises 15 residues. CDR3 region: CASSRRGRSNQPQHF. The CDR3 region has the DNA TGTGCCAGTAGCCGGCGGGGGCGGAGCAATCAGCCCCAGCATTTT.

CDR3 nucleotides: TGTGCCAGCAGTGGGGACTGGGCCTCTGGGGCCAACGTCCTGACTTTC. It encodes CASSGDWASGANVLTF. The chain has TRBV25-1 and TRBJ2-6; TRBD2 might be the D (6 bases). Germline V lookup: CDR1 MGHDK, CDR2 SYGVNS. Trimming left V 4 bases short and J 0 bases short, with 10 bases between. The CDR3 contains 16 residues. Full variable domain (outside the CDR3, taken from reference TRBV25-1 and TRBJ2-6): EADIYQTPRYLVIGTGKKITLECSQTMGHDKMYWYQQDPGMELHLIHYSYGVNSTEKGDLSSESTVSRIRTEHFPLTLESARPSHTSQYLCASSGDWASGANVLTFGAGSRLTVL.

This clonotype was observed a handful of times. The genes are TRBV7-6 and TRBJ2-1; D perhaps matches TRBD2 (6 bases). The CDR3 totals 13 residues. Per the germline V gene, CDR1 is SGHVS and CDR2 is FNYEAQ. V lost 3 bases, J lost 8 bases, and 11 bases lay in between. The CDR3 here is CASSFGGRDEQFF. The DNA of the CDR3 is TGTGCCAGCAGCTTTGGGGGGAGAGATGAGCAGTTCTTC.

The gene calls are TRBV28 and TRBJ2-1, with D maybe TRBD2 (6 bases). CDR3 length: 18 amino acids. Per the germline V gene, CDR1 is MDHEN and CDR2 is SYDVKM. Deletions cut 2 bases from V and 0 bases from J, with 17 bases between. This chain's CDR3 is CASSLIGSGRSSYNEQFF. As DNA, the CDR3 is TGTGCCAGCAGTTTAATTGGTAGCGGTAGAAGCTCCTACAATGAGCAGTTCTTC.

CDR3 in amino acids: CASSFNVDEQYF. CDR3 DNA sequence: TGTGCCAGCAGTTTCAACGTTGACGAGCAGTACTTC. The chain employs TRBV6-2 or TRBV6-3 and TRBJ2-7; D is undetermined. Germline lookup yields CDR1 MNHEY and CDR2 SVGEGT. This CDR3 is built from 12 residues. Between the trimmed V and J ends, which lost 4 bases and 5 bases, there was a span of 9 bases.

There are a few counts of this clonotype. J is TRBJ1-6 and V is TRBV6-5, with D possibly matching TRBD1 (5 bases). Germline V lookup: CDR1 MNHEY, CDR2 SVGAGI. The V and J ends lost 6 bases and 6 bases respectively, with 18 bases between them. This CDR3 is 16 amino acids long. In DNA, the CDR3 is TGTGCCAGCAGCTATTACTCGGGACCGTTTAATTCACCCCTCCACTTT. Protein: CASSYYSGPFNSPLHF.

This chain connects TRBV9 to TRBJ2-1; a possible D gene is TRBD2 (5 bases). Germline lookup yields CDR1 SGDLS and CDR2 YYNGEE. V lost 0 bases, J lost 0 bases, and 10 bases lay in between. This CDR3 spans 16 amino acids. In DNA form, the CDR3 reads TGTGCCAGCAGCGTAGAGGCGGGTTTCTCCTACAATGAGCAGTTCTTC. This encodes CASSVEAGFSYNEQFF.

This clonotype turned up a few times. The chain carries TRBV5-4 and TRBJ2-7, with D perhaps being TRBD1 or TRBD2 (5 bases each). Between the trimmed V and J ends, which lost 3 bases and 0 bases, there was a span of 10 bases. The V gene's germline CDR1 is SGHNT and CDR2 YYREEE (reference sequence). This CDR3 comprises 14 residues. The CDR3 here is CASSSERGSYEQYF. CDR3 DNA: TGTGCCAGCAGCTCCGAGAGGGGCTCCTACGAGCAGTACTTC.

The rearrangement uses TRBV4-1 and TRBJ2-7, with 7 bases lining up with TRBD2. J lost 6 bases, V lost 5 bases, and 7 bases had no gene match. This CDR3 is built from 13 residues. The germline gives CDR1 MGHRA, CDR2 YSYEKL. The CDR3 spells CASSRTTSVEQYF. In nucleotides, the CDR3 is TGCGCCAGCAGCAGGACTACTAGCGTCGAGCAGTACTTC.

This clonotype appeared a few times. The rearrangement links TRBV15 to TRBJ2-7; D is uncertain. V gave up 0 bases and J gave up 7 bases, with 10 bases separating them. Germline V gene data show CDR1 as LNHNV and CDR2 as YYDKDF (reference sequence). The CDR3 consists of 13 residues. The DNA of the CDR3 is TGTGCCACCAGCAGAGATTGGGCTAAAGAGCAGTACGTC. This sequence encodes CATSRDWAKEQYV.

This chain connects TRBV12-3 or TRBV12-4 to TRBJ1-1; maybe TRBD1 (5 bases). Trimming stripped 3 bases from V and 3 bases from J, with 14 bases between. This CDR3 contains 15 residues. The DNA for the CDR3 is TGTGCCAGCAGTTTTCTTGGGGGATCTTACACTGAAGCTTTCTTT. Translating it yields CASSFLGGSYTEAFF.

This chain uses TRBV4-1 with TRBJ1-1; TRBD1 matches 10 bases. Germline-derived CDR1 and CDR2 are MGHRA and YSYEKL. This CDR3 has 15 residues. V trimming: 4 bases; J trimming: 5 bases; junction bases outside the gene matches: 7. The CDR3 region is CASSLRQGARTEAFF. The CDR3 bases are TGCGCCAGCAGCCTCAGACAGGGGGCGCGGACTGAAGCTTTCTTT.

This clonotype came up a few times. The V gene is TRBV9, the J gene TRBJ2-1, with D perhaps TRBD1 (6 bases). Trimming stripped 0 bases from V and 6 bases from J, with 10 bases between. There are 14 residues in the CDR3. In germline, CDR1 is SGDLS, CDR2 YYNGEE. The CDR3 sequence is CASSVVGHLNEQFF. The CDR3 DNA is TGTGCCAGCAGCGTAGTGGGACACCTCAATGAGCAGTTCTTC.

CDR3 sequence: CASRPLVRGTDTQYF. For the CDR3, the DNA is TGTGCCAGTCGACCACTAGTTCGTGGGACAGATACGCAGTATTTT. The chain couples TRBV19 to TRBJ2-3; TRBD2 might be the D (5 bases). Looked up from germline, CDR1 is LNHDA and CDR2 is SQIVND (reference sequence). V shed 8 bases and J shed 3 bases, with 18 bases lying between them. The CDR3 totals 15 residues.

This sequence joins TRBV7-6 and TRBJ2-3; 11 bases are shared with TRBD2. J gave up 1 base and V 5 bases, and 8 bases lay outside the gene matches. Germline V gene lookup returns CDR1 SGHVS and CDR2 FNYEAQ. This CDR3 spans 17 amino acids. CDR3 region: CASSPPSGGQGTDTQYF. In DNA form, the CDR3 reads TGTGCCAGCAGCCCACCTAGCGGGGGGCAAGGCACAGATACGCAGTATTTT.

This clonotype has more than one count but fewer than ten. The junction departs from germline at one end; a sequencing error may be responsible. This sequence joins TRBV29-1 and TRBJ2-5; 14 bases are a match to TRBD2. The CDR3 consists of 11 residues. CDR1 and CDR2 from the germline V gene are SQVTM and ANQGSEA. This CDR3 reads CSVGTSGGYKF. CDR3 nucleotides: TGCAGCGTCGGGACTAGCGGGGGTTACAAGTTC.

CDR3 in DNA: TGTGCCACCAGCCATTATCGACAGGGGAAGTTTGGTGAGCAGTTCTTC. It is translated as CATSHYRQGKFGEQFF. V is TRBV15 and J is TRBJ2-1; TRBD1 matches 8 bases. Germline V lookup: CDR1 LNHNV, CDR2 YYDKDF (reference sequence). The CDR3 has 16 residues. V was pared by 5 bases and J by 9 bases, with 15 bases of the junction left unmatched. The full variable domain, its missing parts supplied by reference TRBV15 and TRBJ2-1, is DAMVIQNPRYQVTQFGKPVTLSCSQTLNHNVMYWYQQKSSQAPKLLFHYYDKDFNNEADTPDNFQSRRPNTSFCFLDIRSPGLGDTAMYLCATSHYRQGKFGEQFFGPGTRLTVL.